The sequence of this TCR beta chain was determined in a study of CD4 T cells in relation to SARS-CoV-2 and coronaviruses. V was pared by 0 bases and J by 7 bases, with 16 bases between. Germline assignment: CDR1 LNHNV and CDR2 YYDKDF (reference sequence). The CDR3 length is 16 residues. Using immunoSEQ multiplex PCR, the repertoire was profiled, and TCRdb retains in-frame clones only, with some absent. Of some 60,000 clones in the sample, roughly 94% were seen once. Sample: naive CD4+ T cells from PBMCs. Subset here: naive CD4+ T cells isolated by negative enrichment. This chain connects TRBV15 to TRBJ2-1, with D uncertain. The TCR comes from an adult with COVID-19. CDR3 region: CATSRDRLARLNEQFF. For the CDR3, the DNA is TGTGCCACCAGCAGAGATCGCCTCGCTCGGCTGAATGAGCAGTTCTTC.